One and the same sample provided the 20 T cell receptor beta chains below, sequenced in a study of regulatory T cells in long-lasting Graves disease. Time point reported: newly diagnosed GD, antithyroid drugs for less than 3 months. The TCR library was made from RNA extracted from PBMCs. Researchers made TCR beta libraries by using iRepertoire HTBI primers and running Arm-PCR on CDR3 regions. TCRdb reanalysed the multiplex PCR reads using MiXCR and keeps one entry per CDR3 protein. The table has roughly 560,000 distinct CDR3 sequences, roughly 16% seen once; the top ten hold 25%. These data were also filed under a second study, of T cells in Graves' hyperthyroidism and ophthalmopathy.

The specimen was peripheral blood mononuclear cells (PBMCs), collected at new diagnosis, from a patient treated with antithyroid drugs. The receptors come from a middle-aged woman with Graves disease.

The rearrangement joins TRBV7-9 to TRBJ1-1, with D unresolved. Germline CDR1 and CDR2: SEHNR and FQNEAQ (reference sequence). The CDR3 length is 18 residues. V was pared by 5 bases and J by 0 bases, with 22 bases between. As DNA, the CDR3 is TGTGCCAGCAGCGACCTGGGGAGGGCTGGTGGAATGAACACTGAAGCTTTCTTT. It is translated as CASSDLGRAGGMNTEAFF.

The J gene is TRBJ2-7, the V gene TRBV3-1, with TRBD1 identical over 11 bases. There are 17 residues in the CDR3. Germline V lookup: CDR1 LGHDT, CDR2 YNNKEL (reference sequence). After removal of 5 bases from V and 7 bases from J, the junction contained 16 bases not matched to a gene. This CDR3 is CASSTATTPGQGGEQYF. DNA for the CDR3: TGTGCCAGCAGCACAGCAACCACGCCGGGACAGGGGGGGGAGCAGTACTTC.

In its sample, this clonotype was seen a few times. Here the CDR3 reads CATSRGSGQPQHF. For the CDR3, the DNA is TGTGCCACCAGCCGCGGTTCGGGTCAGCCCCAGCATTTT. The genes are TRBV15 and TRBJ1-5; no reliable D call. Germline V gene sequence: CDR1 LNHNV, CDR2 YYDKDF (reference sequence). The V and J ends lost 5 bases and 6 bases respectively, with 11 bases between them. The CDR3 totals 13 residues.

This clonotype was counted a few times. The genes are TRBV5-5 and TRBJ1-2; tentatively, D is TRBD1 (5 bases). V was cut by 4 bases and J by 3 bases, with 16 bases left in between. The CDR3 totals 15 residues. Germline lookup yields CDR1 SGHKS and CDR2 YYEKEE (reference sequence). CDR3 loop: CASSTAPDSYYGYTF. The DNA for the CDR3 is TGTGCCAGCAGCACCGCCCCCGACAGCTACTATGGCTACACCTTC.

Ten or more counts support this clonotype. The V gene is TRBV5-5, the J gene TRBJ1-1; TRBD1 is a possible D gene (5 bases). Germline CDR1 is SGHKS and CDR2 is YYEKEE (reference sequence). V lost 3 bases to trimming and J lost 7 bases, with 13 bases between them. CDR3 length: 13 residues. The CDR3 protein is CASSSRTKDEAFF. The CDR3 region has the DNA TGTGCCAGCAGCTCTCGGACAAAAGATGAAGCTTTCTTT.

In its sample, this clonotype was seen a few times. This chain connects TRBV4-2 to TRBJ2-1; D gene unclear. V dropped 3 bases and J dropped 2 bases, with 11 bases sitting between them. From germline, CDR1 is LGHNA and CDR2 YNFKEQ. CDR3 length: 15 residues. CDR3 sequence (DNA): TGTGCCAGCAGCCACCTAGATCCTGCCTACAATGAGCAGTTCTTC. This encodes CASSHLDPAYNEQFF.

This clonotype was found many times. The J gene is TRBJ1-5, the V gene TRBV11-2, with D hard to call. V gave up 5 bases and J gave up 2 bases, with 19 bases separating them. This CDR3 region has 17 residues. Germline loops: CDR1 SGHAT, CDR2 FQNNGV. The CDR3 DNA sequence: TGTGCCAGCAGCCACTTAGGGTCGCCAAGTGGCAATCAGCCCCAGCATTTT. This sequence encodes CASSHLGSPSGNQPQHF.

In regard to this clonotype: An end of the junction does not agree with germline; a read error may underlie this. This chain joins TRBV6-1 and TRBJ2-7, with 8 bases fitting TRBD1. This CDR3 is built from 11 residues. Germline V gives CDR1 MNHNS, CDR2 SASEGT. In nucleotides, the CDR3 is TGTGCCAGCACCCAGGGGGCCAAACAGAACTTC. It encodes CASTQGAKQNF.

This clonotype has more than one count but fewer than ten. The rearrangement uses TRBV14 and TRBJ1-6, with D unclear. Trimming removed 4 bases from V and 7 bases from J, with 8 bases in between. The CDR3 consists of 13 residues. CDR1 is SGHDN and CDR2 is FVKESK in the germline V gene. The CDR3 DNA is TGTGCCAGCAGCCCACGGTGGAATTCACCCCTCCACTTT. Residues: CASSPRWNSPLHF.

CDR3 protein: CASSRAEPSLGGELFF. DNA of the CDR3: TGTGCCAGCAGCCGAGCGGAACCTTCTCTTGGCGGGGAGCTGTTTTTT. The chain is built from TRBV14 and TRBJ2-2; D is perhaps TRBD2 (5 bases). Trimming removed 4 bases at V and 7 bases at J, with 19 bases between. The CDR3 consists of 16 residues. The germline gives CDR1 SGHDN, CDR2 FVKESK.

There are many counts of this clonotype. The rearrangement links TRBV2 to TRBJ2-5; possibly TRBD1 for D (5 bases). V was shortened by 10 bases and J by 5 bases, with 20 bases between the two germline ends. Germline V CDR1 and CDR2: SNHLY, FYNNEI. The CDR3 totals 14 residues. DNA of the CDR3: TGTGCCACCAGAAGGGAAAAGGGGATTGAGACCCAGTACTTC. Translated, it gives CATRREKGIETQYF. Filled out from reference TRBV2 and TRBJ2-5, the complete variable domain reads EPEVTQTPSHQVTQMGQEVILRCVPISNHLYFYWYRQILGQKVEFLVSFYNNEISEKSEIFDDQFSVERPDGSNFTLKIRSTKLEDSAMYFCATRREKGIETQYFGPGTRLLVL.

The sample holds many counts of this clonotype. V and J are TRBV20-1 and TRBJ2-1, with 9 positions matching TRBD2. The CDR3 contains 14 residues. The V gene end was trimmed by 6 bases and the J gene end by 6 bases; junction bases not matched to a gene: 9. Germline-derived CDR1 and CDR2 are DFQATT and SNEGSKA (reference sequence). The CDR3 here is CSAYLAGASNEQFF. In DNA form, the CDR3 reads TGCAGTGCCTACTTAGCGGGGGCGAGCAATGAGCAGTTCTTC.

This clonotype was observed a handful of times. J is TRBJ2-3 and V is TRBV20-1; the D is unclear. Per the germline V gene, CDR1 is DFQATT and CDR2 is SNEGSKA (reference sequence). Trimming shortened V by 0 bases and J by 1 base, and 8 bases separated the two germline ends. The CDR3 runs to 14 residues. CDR3 sequence reads: CSARDSARTDTQYF. DNA for the CDR3: TGCAGTGCTAGAGATTCCGCGCGCACAGATACGCAGTATTTT.

The J gene is TRBJ1-5, the V gene TRBV28; TRBD1 might be the D (5 bases). V was pared by 2 bases and J by 0 bases, with 11 bases between. The CDR3 loop spans 16 amino acids. Germline V gene lookup returns CDR1 MDHEN and CDR2 SYDVKM. The CDR3 DNA reads TGTGCCAGCAGTTTAGAGGGCAGGGATAGCAATCAGCCCCAGCATTTT. Translation gives CASSLEGRDSNQPQHF. Full variable domain (missing parts from reference TRBV28 and TRBJ1-5): DVKVTQSSRYLVKRTGEKVFLECVQDMDHENMFWYRQDPGLGLRLIYFSYDVKMKEKGDIPEGYSVSREKKERFSLILESASTNQTSMYLCASSLEGRDSNQPQHFGDGTRLSIL.

The chain is built from TRBV13 and TRBJ1-6; D remains ambiguous. The CDR3 is 15 amino acids. V was shortened by 5 bases and J by 7 bases, with 15 bases between the two germline ends. Per germline, CDR1 PRHDT and CDR2 FYEKMQ (reference sequence). The CDR3 DNA is TGTGCCAGCAGCCCGATTCCTTCGGGCAATTCACCCCTCCACTTT. Its protein product is CASSPIPSGNSPLHF.

The chain recombines TRBV6-2 or TRBV6-3 with TRBJ1-2, with TRBD1 as a possible D gene (6 bases). Between the trimmed V and J ends, which lost 6 bases and 1 base, there was a span of 18 bases. Looked up from germline, CDR1 is MNHEY and CDR2 is SVGEGT. This CDR3 spans 16 amino acids. The CDR3 region is CASSPIVGGFNYGYTF. The DNA for the CDR3 is TGTGCCAGCAGCCCAATTGTAGGGGGATTTAACTATGGCTACACCTTC.

The J gene is TRBJ2-1, the V gene TRBV20-1; tentatively, D is TRBD2 (6 bases). This CDR3 comprises 15 residues. The V gene's germline CDR1 is DFQATT and CDR2 SNEGSKA (reference sequence). V lost 0 bases, J lost 2 bases, and 11 bases lay in between. This chain's CDR3 is CSARDPGGAYNEQFF. CDR3 sequence (DNA): TGCAGTGCTAGAGATCCCGGAGGGGCCTACAATGAGCAGTTCTTC.

This clonotype was recorded many times. The chain couples TRBV7-9 to TRBJ2-3, with 8 bases fitting TRBD1. The CDR3 runs to 16 residues. In germline, CDR1 is SEHNR, CDR2 FQNEAQ (reference sequence). J was trimmed by 2 bases and V by 1 base; bases with no gene match: 5. This CDR3 is CASSLGTGFFTDTQYF. The CDR3 nucleotides are TGTGCCAGCAGCTTAGGGACAGGGTTCTTCACAGATACGCAGTATTTT.

This chain joins TRBV10-3 and TRBJ1-1; possibly TRBD1 for D (5 bases). The CDR3 contains 13 residues. Trimming pared 10 bases from V and 3 bases from J, leaving 15 bases between. Germline V lookup: CDR1 ENHRY, CDR2 SYGVKD. The CDR3 nucleotides are TGTGCCACCGGGACTGGGGGAGACACTGAAGCTTTCTTT. Its protein is CATGTGGDTEAFF.

The J gene is TRBJ2-5, the V gene TRBV29-1; D is unclear. The V gene's germline CDR1 is SQVTM and CDR2 ANQGSEA. Trimming stripped 7 bases from V and 7 bases from J, with 19 bases between. This CDR3 has 13 residues. CDR3: CSAGAGTPRTQYF. The CDR3, as DNA: TGCAGCGCTGGAGCCGGAACGCCTCGGACCCAGTACTTC. The full variable domain, completed using reference TRBV29-1 and TRBJ2-5, is SAVISQKPSRDICQRGTSLTIQCQVDSQVTMMFWYRQQPGQSLTLIATANQGSEATYESGFVIDKFPISRPNLTFSTLTVSNMSPEDSSIYLCSAGAGTPRTQYFGPGTRLLVL.